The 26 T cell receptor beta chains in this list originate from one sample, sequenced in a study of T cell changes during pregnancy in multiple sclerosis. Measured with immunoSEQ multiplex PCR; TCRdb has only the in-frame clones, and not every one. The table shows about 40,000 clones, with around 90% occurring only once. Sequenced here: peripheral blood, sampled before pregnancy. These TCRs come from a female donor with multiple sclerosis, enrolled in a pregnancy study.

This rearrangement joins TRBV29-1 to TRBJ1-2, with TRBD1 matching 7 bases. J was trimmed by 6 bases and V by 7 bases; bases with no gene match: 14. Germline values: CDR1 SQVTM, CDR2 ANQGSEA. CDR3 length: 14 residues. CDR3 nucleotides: TGCAGCGCTAGTAACCCCGGGACAGCTGATGGCTACACCTTC. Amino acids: CSASNPGTADGYTF.

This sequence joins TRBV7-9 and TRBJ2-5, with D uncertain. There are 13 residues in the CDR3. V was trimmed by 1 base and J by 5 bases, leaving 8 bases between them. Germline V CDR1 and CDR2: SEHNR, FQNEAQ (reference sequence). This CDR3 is CASSLGVLETQYF. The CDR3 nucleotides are TGTGCCAGCAGCTTAGGAGTGTTGGAGACCCAGTACTTC.

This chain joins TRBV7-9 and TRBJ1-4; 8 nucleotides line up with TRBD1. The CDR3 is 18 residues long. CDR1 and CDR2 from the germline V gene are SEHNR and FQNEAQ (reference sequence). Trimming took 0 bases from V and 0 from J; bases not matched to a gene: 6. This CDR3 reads CASSLAFGQGSTNEKLFF. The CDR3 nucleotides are TGTGCCAGCAGCTTAGCTTTCGGACAGGGTTCAACTAATGAAAAACTGTTTTTT.

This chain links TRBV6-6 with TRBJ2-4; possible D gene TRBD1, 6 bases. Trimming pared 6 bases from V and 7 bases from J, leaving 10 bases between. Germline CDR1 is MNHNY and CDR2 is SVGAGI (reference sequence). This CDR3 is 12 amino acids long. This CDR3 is CASRDSRNIQYF. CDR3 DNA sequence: TGTGCCAGCAGGGACAGTCGGAACATTCAGTACTTC.

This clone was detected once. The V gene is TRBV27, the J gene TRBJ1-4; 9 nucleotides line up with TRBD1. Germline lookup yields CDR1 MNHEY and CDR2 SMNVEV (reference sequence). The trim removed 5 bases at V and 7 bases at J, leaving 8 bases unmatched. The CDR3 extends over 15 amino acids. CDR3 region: CASSPGTGNPEKLFF. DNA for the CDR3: TGTGCCAGCAGTCCGGGGACAGGGAATCCTGAAAAACTGTTTTTT.

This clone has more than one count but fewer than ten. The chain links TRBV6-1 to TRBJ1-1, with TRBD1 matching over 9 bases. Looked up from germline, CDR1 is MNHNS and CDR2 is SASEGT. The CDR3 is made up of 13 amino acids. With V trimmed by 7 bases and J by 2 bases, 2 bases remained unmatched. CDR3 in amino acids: CASMTGGNTEAFF. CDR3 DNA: TGTGCCAGCATGACAGGGGGTAACACTGAAGCTTTCTTT.

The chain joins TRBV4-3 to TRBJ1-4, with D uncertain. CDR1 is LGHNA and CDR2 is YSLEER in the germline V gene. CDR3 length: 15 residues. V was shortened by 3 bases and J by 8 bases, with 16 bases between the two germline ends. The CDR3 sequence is CASSQIWMGSEKLFF. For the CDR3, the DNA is TGCGCCAGCAGCCAGATATGGATGGGCTCCGAAAAACTGTTTTTT.

CDR3 region: CASSLGAGAFEAFF. The CDR3 DNA sequence: TGTGCCAGCAGCTTAGGCGCAGGGGCGTTTGAAGCTTTCTTT. The V and J genes are TRBV11-2 and TRBJ1-1; D perhaps matches TRBD1 (6 bases). This CDR3 spans 14 amino acids. Trimming took off 1 base at V and 7 bases at J, with 13 bases between the two ends. The germline CDR1 and CDR2 sequences are SGHAT and FQNNGV.

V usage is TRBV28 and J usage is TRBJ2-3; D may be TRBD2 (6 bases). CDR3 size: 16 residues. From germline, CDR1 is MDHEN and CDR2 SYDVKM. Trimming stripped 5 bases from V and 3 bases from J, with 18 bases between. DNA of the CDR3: TGTGCCAGCAGTCTACCGGACTATGGGGTAACAGATACGCAGTATTTT. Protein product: CASSLPDYGVTDTQYF.

The CDR3 spells CASRRDVSWNTEAFF. CDR3 nucleotide sequence: TGTGCCAGCAGGCGGGACGTTAGTTGGAACACTGAAGCTTTCTTT. The chain links TRBV6-5 to TRBJ1-1; D is possibly TRBD1 (5 bases). The CDR3 extends over 15 amino acids. Per germline, CDR1 MNHEY and CDR2 SVGAGI. V lost 6 bases, J lost 1 base, and 15 bases lay in between.

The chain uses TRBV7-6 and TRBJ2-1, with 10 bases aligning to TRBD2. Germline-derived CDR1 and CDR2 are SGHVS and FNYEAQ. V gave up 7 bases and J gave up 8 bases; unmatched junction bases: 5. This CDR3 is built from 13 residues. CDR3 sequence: CASTPSGSYEQFF. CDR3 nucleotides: TGTGCCAGCACCCCTAGCGGGAGCTATGAGCAGTTCTTC. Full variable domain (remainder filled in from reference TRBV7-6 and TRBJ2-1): GAGVSQSPRYKVTKRGQDVALRCDPISGHVSLYWYRQALGQGPEFLTYFNYEAQQDKSGLPNDRFSAERPEGSISTLTIQRTEQRDSAMYRCASTPSGSYEQFFGPGTRLTVL.

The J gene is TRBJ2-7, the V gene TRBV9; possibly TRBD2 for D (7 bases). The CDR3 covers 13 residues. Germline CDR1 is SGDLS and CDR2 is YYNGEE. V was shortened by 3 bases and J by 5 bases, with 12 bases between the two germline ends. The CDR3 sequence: CASSGGGRHEQYF. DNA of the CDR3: TGTGCCAGCAGCGGGGGGGGCCGGCACGAGCAGTACTTC.

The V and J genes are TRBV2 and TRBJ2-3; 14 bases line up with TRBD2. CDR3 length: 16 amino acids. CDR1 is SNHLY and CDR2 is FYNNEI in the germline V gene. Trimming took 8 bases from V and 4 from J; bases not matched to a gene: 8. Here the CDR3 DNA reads TGTGCCAGCCATAGGGGACTAGCGGGAGTCGCAGATACGCAGTATTTT. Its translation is CASHRGLAGVADTQYF.

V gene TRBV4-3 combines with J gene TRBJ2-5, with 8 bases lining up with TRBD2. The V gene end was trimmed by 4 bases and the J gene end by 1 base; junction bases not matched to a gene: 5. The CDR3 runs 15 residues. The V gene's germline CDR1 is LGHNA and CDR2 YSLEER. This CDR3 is CASSRDSGVQETQYF. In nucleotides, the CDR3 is TGCGCCAGCAGCCGGGATAGCGGGGTCCAAGAGACCCAGTACTTC.

DNA for the CDR3: TGTGCCAGCAGCGAACTACCGAACACCGGGGAGCTGTTTTTT. Translated, it gives CASSELPNTGELFF. The chain uses TRBV5-5 and TRBJ2-2; unclear D gene. V gave up 4 bases and J gave up 0 bases, with 7 bases separating them. Germline V gene sequence: CDR1 SGHKS, CDR2 YYEKEE (reference sequence). This CDR3 has 14 amino acids.

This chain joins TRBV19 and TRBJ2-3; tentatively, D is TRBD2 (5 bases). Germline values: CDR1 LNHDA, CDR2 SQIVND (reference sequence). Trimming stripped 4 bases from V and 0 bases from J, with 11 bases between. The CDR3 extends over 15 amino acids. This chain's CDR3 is CASSTLAASTDTQYF. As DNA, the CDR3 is TGTGCCAGTAGTACCCTAGCTGCTAGCACAGATACGCAGTATTTT.

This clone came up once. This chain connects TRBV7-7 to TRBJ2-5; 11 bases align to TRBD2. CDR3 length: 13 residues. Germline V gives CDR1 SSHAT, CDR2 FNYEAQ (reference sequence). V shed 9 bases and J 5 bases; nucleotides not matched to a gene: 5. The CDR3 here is CASSGRAGETQYF. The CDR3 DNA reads TGTGCCAGTAGCGGGAGGGCGGGTGAGACCCAGTACTTC.

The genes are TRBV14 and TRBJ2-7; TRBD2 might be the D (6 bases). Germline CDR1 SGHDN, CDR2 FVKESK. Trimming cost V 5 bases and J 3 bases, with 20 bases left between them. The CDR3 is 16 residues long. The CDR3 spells CASSAAVVLAHYEQYF. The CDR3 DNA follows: TGTGCCAGCAGCGCCGCGGTCGTGCTAGCGCACTACGAGCAGTACTTC.

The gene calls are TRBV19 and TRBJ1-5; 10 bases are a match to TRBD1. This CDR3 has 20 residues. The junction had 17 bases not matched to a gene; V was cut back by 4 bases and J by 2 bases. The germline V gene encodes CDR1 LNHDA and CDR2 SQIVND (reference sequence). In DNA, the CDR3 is TGTGCCAGTAGTACCCTCGAGCTAGACAGGGGGCGTGTTGGCAATCAGCCCCAGCATTTT. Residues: CASSTLELDRGRVGNQPQHF. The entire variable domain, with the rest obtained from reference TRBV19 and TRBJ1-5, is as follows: DGGITQSPKYLFRKEGQNVTLSCEQNLNHDAMYWYRQDPGQGLRLIYYSQIVNDFQKGDIAEGYSVSREKKESFPLTVTSAQKNPTAFYLCASSTLELDRGRVGNQPQHFGDGTRLSIL.

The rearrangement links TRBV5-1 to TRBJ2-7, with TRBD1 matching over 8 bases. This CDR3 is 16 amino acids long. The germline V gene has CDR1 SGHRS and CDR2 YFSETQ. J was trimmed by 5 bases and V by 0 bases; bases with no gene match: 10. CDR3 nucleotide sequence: TGCGCCAGCAGCTTGGCGGCAGGGGGCGCAAAACACGAGCAGTACTTC. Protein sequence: CASSLAAGGAKHEQYF.

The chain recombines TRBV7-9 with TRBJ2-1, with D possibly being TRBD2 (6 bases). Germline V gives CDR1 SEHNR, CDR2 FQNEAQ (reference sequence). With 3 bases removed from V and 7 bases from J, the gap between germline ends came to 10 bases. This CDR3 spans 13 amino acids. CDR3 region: CASSFSGANEQFF. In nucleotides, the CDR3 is TGTGCCAGCAGCTTTTCGGGAGCTAATGAGCAGTTCTTC.

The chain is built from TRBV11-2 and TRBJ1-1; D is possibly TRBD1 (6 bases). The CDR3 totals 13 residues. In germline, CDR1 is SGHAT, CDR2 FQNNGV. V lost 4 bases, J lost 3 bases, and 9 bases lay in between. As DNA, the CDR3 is TGTGCCAGCAGCTCGCACAGGGACACTGAAGCTTTCTTT. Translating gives CASSSHRDTEAFF.

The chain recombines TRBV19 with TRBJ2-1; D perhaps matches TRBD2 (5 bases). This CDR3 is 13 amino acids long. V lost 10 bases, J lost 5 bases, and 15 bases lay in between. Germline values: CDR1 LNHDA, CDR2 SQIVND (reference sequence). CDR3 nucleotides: TGTGCCACTATGATCGGGGTAAACAATGAGCAGTTCTTC. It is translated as CATMIGVNNEQFF.

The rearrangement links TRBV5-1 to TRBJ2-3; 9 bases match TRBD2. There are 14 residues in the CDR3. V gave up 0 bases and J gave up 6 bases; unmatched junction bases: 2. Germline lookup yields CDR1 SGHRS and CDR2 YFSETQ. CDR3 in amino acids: CASSLGGREDTQYF. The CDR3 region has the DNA TGCGCCAGCAGCTTGGGCGGGAGGGAGGATACGCAGTATTTT.

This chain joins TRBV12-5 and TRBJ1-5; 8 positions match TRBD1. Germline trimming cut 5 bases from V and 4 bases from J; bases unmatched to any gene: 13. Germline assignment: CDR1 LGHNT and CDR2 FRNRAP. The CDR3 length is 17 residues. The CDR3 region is CASGLGGVTGANQPQHF. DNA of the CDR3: TGTGCTAGTGGTCTAGGGGGGGTGACAGGGGCTAATCAGCCCCAGCATTTT. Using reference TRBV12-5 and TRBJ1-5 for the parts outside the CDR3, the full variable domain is DARVTQTPRHKVTEMGQEVTMRCQPILGHNTVFWYRQTMMQGLELLAYFRNRAPLDDSGMPKDRFSAEMPDATLATLKIQPSEPRDSAVYFCASGLGGVTGANQPQHFGDGTRLSIL.

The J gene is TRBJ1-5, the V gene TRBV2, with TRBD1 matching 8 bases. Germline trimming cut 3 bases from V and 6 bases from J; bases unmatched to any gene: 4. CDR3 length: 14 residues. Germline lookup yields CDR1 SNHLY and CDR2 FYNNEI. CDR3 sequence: CASSDRQGSQPQHF. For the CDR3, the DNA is TGTGCCAGCAGTGATCGACAGGGGAGTCAGCCCCAGCATTTT.